One sample yielded the 3 T cell receptor beta chains listed below, sequenced in a study of T cell repertoires in cytomegalovirus infection. TCRdb re-called the reads with MiXCR, one entry per CDR3 protein. Of about 100,000 distinct CDR3 sequences in the sample, more than 20% were seen once. Sequences were obtained from CD8+ T cells from PBMCs. The source is a human donor in good health (CMV status not recorded). Some clones in this sample may be carry-over from other donors' samples.

The V call is TRBV20-1, the J call TRBJ2-7; D perhaps matches TRBD1 (5 bases). The germline V gene encodes CDR1 DFQATT and CDR2 SNEGSKA (reference sequence). V was shortened by 2 bases and J by 2 bases, with 13 bases between the two germline ends. The CDR3 sequence is 14 residues long. CDR3 protein: CSARNDSLPYEQYF. The CDR3, as DNA: TGCAGTGCTAGAAACGACAGTCTTCCCTACGAGCAGTACTTC.

The rearrangement uses TRBV30 and TRBJ1-5; 7 bases align to TRBD1. The CDR3 sequence is 12 residues long. Germline V gives CDR1 GTSNPN, CDR2 SVGIG (reference sequence). V shed 5 bases, J shed 2 bases, and the junction held 0 bases outside the gene matches. Here the CDR3 reads CAWGQGNQPQHF. In nucleotides, the CDR3 is TGTGCCTGGGGACAGGGCAATCAGCCCCAGCATTTT. Based on the CDR3 plus reference TRBV30 and TRBJ1-5, the full variable domain is SQTIHQWPATLVQPVGSPLSLECTVEGTSNPNLYWYRQAAGRGLQLLFYSVGIGQISSEVPQNLSASRPQDRQFILSSKKLLLSDSGFYLCAWGQGNQPQHFGDGTRLSIL.

This clonotype was seen only a few times. This chain uses TRBV6-2 or TRBV6-3 with TRBJ2-1; D gene ambiguous. The CDR3 has 14 residues. Trimming removed 1 base at V and 4 bases at J, with 8 bases between. Germline assignment: CDR1 MNHEY and CDR2 SVGEGT. The CDR3 DNA reads TGTGCCAGCAGTTACTACGGGCTTTACAATGAGCAGTTCTTC. This encodes CASSYYGLYNEQFF.